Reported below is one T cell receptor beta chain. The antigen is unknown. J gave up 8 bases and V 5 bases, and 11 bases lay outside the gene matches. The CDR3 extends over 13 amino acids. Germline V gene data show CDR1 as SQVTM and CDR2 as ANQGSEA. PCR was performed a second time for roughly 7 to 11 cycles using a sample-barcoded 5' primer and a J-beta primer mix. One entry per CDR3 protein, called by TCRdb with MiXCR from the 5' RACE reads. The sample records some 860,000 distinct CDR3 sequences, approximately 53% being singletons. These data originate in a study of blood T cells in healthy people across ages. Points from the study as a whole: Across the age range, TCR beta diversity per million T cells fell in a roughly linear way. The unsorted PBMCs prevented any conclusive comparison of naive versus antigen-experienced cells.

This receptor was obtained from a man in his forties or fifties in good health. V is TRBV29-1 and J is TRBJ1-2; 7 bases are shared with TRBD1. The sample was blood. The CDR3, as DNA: TGCAGCGTTATAACTATAAACAGGGGAGGCTACACCTTC. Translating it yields CSVITINRGGYTF.